This TCR beta chain was obtained from a study of blood T cell repertoires in COVID-19. V was shortened by 2 bases and J by 5 bases, with 9 bases between the two germline ends. CDR3 length: 13 amino acids. CDR1 is KGHSH, CDR2 LQKENI, per germline. Using immunoSEQ multiplex PCR, the repertoire was profiled, and TCRdb retains in-frame clones only, with some absent. The sample lists about 160,000 clones, over 85% seen once, with under 2% in the top ten. This clone was seen just once. The chain joins TRBV18 to TRBJ2-5, with unresolved D. The sample consisted of peripheral blood. This receptor was taken from a woman aged 55-70 years with COVID-19, enrolled during active disease. CDR3 residues: CASSPRSRETQYF. The CDR3 coding sequence is TGTGCCAGCTCACCAAGGAGCCGGGAGACCCAGTACTTC.